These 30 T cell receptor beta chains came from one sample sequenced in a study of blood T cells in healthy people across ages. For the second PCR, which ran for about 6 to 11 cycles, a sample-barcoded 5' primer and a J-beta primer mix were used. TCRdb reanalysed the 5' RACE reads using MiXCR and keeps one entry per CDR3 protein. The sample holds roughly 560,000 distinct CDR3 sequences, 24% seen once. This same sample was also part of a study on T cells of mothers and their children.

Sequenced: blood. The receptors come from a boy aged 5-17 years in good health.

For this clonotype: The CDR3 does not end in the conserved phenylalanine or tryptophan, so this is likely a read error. The CDR3 spells CASGPGTSGNIKINEQFL. In nucleotides, the CDR3 is TGTGCCAGCGGCCCAGGGACTAGCGGGAATATAAAAATCAATGAGCAGTTCTTG. The V and J genes are TRBV9 and TRBJ2-5, with 13 bases fitting TRBD2. The J call may be wrong; the DNA end is better matched by TRBJ2-1. The CDR3 sequence is 18 residues long. The V gene's germline CDR1 is SGDLS and CDR2 YYNGEE.

CDR3: CASSPGVGLWNTEAFF. CDR3 DNA: TGCGCCAGCAGCCCCGGAGTGGGACTTTGGAACACTGAAGCTTTCTTT. V is TRBV5-1 and J is TRBJ1-1; D possibly corresponds to TRBD1 (5 bases). With 4 bases removed from V and 1 base from J, the gap between germline ends came to 17 bases. The CDR3 extends over 16 amino acids. Germline CDR1 SGHRS, CDR2 YFSETQ.

In nucleotides, the CDR3 is TGTGCCAGCAGCCGCGGGAGGGCAATAGAGCTCCCCTACGAGCAGTACTTC. It is translated as CASSRGRAIELPYEQYF. The chain is built from TRBV7-9 and TRBJ2-7, with 9 nucleotides matching TRBD2. V lost 5 bases, J lost 2 bases, and 13 bases stayed unmatched. This CDR3 is 17 amino acids long. Germline V gene data show CDR1 as SEHNR and CDR2 as FQNEAQ (reference sequence).

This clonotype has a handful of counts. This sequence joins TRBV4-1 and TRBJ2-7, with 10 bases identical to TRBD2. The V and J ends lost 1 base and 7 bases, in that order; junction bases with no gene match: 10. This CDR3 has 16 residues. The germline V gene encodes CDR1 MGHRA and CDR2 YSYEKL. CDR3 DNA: TGCGCCAGCAGCCAAGGGCTAGCGGGAGTTGTGCGGGAGCAGTACTTC. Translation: CASSQGLAGVVREQYF.

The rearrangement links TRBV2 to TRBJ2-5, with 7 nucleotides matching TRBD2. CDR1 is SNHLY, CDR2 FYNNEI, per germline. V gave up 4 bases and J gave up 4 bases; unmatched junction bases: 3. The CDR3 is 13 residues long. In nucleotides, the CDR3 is TGTGCCAGCAGTGTTGGGACTACAGAGACCCAGTACTTC. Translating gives CASSVGTTETQYF.

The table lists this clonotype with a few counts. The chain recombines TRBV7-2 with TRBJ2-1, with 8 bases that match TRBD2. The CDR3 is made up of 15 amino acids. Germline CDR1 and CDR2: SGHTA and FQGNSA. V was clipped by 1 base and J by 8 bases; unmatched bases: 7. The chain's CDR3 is CASSLGLAGFYEQFF. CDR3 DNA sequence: TGTGCCAGCAGCTTAGGGCTAGCGGGTTTCTATGAGCAGTTCTTC.

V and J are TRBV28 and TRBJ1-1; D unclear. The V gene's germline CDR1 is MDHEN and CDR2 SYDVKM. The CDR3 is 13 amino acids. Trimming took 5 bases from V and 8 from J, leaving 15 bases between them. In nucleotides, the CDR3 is TGTGCCAGCAGTGATAGCGGAGAAGTGGAAGCTTTCTTT. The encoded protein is CASSDSGEVEAFF. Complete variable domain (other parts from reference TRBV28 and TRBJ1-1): DVKVTQSSRYLVKRTGEKVFLECVQDMDHENMFWYRQDPGLGLRLIYFSYDVKMKEKGDIPEGYSVSREKKERFSLILESASTNQTSMYLCASSDSGEVEAFFGQGTRLTVV.

The CDR3 nucleotides are TGTGCCAGCAGCCAGCGATTGGGGGCTCCTCACTATGGCTACACCTTC. As protein: CASSQRLGAPHYGYTF. The chain employs TRBV14 and TRBJ1-2, with D possibly matching TRBD1 (6 bases). V lost 3 bases and J 3 bases, leaving 17 bases between the germline ends. In germline, CDR1 is SGHDN, CDR2 FVKESK. The CDR3 is 16 amino acids.

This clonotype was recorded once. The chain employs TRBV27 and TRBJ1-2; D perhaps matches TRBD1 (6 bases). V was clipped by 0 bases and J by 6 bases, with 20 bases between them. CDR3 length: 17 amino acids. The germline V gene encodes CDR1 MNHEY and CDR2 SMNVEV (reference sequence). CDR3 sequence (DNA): TGTGCCAGCAGTTTATCCTACAGGGAAGTGGGGTTCGATGGCTACACCTTC. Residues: CASSLSYREVGFDGYTF.

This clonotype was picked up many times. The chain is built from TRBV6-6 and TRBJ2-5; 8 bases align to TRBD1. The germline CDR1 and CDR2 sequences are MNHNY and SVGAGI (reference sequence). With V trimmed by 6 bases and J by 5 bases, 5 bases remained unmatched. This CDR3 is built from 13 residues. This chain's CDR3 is CASRGDRRETQYF. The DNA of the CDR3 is TGTGCCAGCAGAGGGGACAGGCGGGAGACCCAGTACTTC.

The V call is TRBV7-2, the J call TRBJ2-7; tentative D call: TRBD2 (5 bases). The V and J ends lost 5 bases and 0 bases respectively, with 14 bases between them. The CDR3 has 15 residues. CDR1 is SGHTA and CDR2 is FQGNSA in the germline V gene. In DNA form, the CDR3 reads TGTGCCAGCAGCGTAGGAGGAACCCGCTCCTACGAGCAGTACTTC. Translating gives CASSVGGTRSYEQYF.

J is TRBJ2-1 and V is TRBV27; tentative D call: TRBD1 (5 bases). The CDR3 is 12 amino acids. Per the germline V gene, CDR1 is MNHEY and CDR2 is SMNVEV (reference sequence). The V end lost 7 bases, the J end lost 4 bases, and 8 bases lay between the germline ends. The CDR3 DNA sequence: TGTGCCAGCATAGGGGTATACAATGAGCAGTTCTTC. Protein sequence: CASIGVYNEQFF.

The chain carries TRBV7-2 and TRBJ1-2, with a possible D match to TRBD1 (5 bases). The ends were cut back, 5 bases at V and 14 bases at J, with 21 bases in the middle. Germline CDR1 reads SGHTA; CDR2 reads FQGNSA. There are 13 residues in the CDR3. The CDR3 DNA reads TGTGCCAGCAGCCCAGGCAGGGCAGGATCTCGGACCTTC. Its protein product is CASSPGRAGSRTF.

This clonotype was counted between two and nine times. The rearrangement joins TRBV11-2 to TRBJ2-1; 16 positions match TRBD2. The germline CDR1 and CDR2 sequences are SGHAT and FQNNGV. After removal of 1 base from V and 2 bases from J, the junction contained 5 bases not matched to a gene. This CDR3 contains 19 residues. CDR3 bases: TGTGCCAGCAGCTTAGGGGGGACTAGCGGGGGGGCCCCCTACAATGAGCAGTTCTTC. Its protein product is CASSLGGTSGGAPYNEQFF.

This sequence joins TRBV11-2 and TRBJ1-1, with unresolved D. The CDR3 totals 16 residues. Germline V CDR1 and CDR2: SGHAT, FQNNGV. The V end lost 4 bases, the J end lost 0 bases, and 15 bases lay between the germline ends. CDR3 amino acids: CASSSGGSFLNTEAFF. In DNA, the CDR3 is TGTGCCAGCAGCTCAGGCGGGTCTTTCTTGAACACTGAAGCTTTCTTT.

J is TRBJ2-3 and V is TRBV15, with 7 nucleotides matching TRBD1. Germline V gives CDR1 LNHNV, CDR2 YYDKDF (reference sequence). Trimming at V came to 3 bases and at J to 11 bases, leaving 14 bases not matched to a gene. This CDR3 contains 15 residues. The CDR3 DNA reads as TGTGCCACCAGCAGCCCAGCCGACTTTGGGGACAGGCAGTATTTT. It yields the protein CATSSPADFGDRQYF.

The CDR3 loop reads CASSVESVRTISGYTF. CDR3 DNA sequence: TGTGCCAGCAGCGTAGAGAGCGTGAGGACTATCAGTGGCTACACCTTC. The gene calls are TRBV9 and TRBJ1-2; D unclear. The germline gives CDR1 SGDLS, CDR2 YYNGEE. The CDR3 covers 16 residues. Trimming took off 0 bases at V and 7 bases at J, with 19 bases between the two ends.

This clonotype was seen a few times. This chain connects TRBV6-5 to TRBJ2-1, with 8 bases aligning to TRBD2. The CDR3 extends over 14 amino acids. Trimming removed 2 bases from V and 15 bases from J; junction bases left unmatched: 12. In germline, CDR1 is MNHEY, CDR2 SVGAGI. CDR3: CASSYRPGGVLWFF. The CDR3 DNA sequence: TGTGCCAGCAGTTACCGGCCCGGGGGGGTGCTGTGGTTCTTC.

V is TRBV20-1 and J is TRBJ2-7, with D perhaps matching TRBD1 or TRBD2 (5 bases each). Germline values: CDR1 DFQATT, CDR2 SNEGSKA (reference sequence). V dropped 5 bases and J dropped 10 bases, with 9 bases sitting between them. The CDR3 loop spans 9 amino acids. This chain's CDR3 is CSAGTDQYF. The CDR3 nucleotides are TGCAGTGCTGGGACCGATCAGTACTTC.

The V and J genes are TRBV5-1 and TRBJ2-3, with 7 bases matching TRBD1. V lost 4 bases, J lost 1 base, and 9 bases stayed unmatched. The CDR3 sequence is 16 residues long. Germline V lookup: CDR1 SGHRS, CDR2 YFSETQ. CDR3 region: CASSEGTASRTDTQYF. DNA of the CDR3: TGCGCCAGCAGCGAGGGGACAGCCTCACGCACAGATACGCAGTATTTT.

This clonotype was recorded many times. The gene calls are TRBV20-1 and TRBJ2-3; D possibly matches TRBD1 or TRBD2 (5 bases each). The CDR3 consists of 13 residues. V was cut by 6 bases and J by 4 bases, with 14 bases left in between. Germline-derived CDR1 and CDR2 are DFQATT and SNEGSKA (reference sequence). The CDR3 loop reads CSAGRGAADTQYF. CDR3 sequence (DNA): TGCAGTGCCGGTAGAGGGGCGGCAGATACGCAGTATTTT.

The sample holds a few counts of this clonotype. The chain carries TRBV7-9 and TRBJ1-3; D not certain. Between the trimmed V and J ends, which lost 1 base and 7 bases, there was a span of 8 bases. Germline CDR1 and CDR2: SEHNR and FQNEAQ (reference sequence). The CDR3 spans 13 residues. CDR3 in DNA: TGTGCCAGCAGCTTAGGAACCGCCAACACCATATATTTT. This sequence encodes CASSLGTANTIYF.

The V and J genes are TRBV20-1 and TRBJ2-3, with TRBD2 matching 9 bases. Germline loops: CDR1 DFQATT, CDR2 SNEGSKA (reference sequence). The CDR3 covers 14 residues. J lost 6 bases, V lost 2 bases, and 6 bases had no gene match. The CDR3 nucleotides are TGCAGTGCTAGACTAGCGGGGAGGGCGGATACGCAGTATTTT. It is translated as CSARLAGRADTQYF.

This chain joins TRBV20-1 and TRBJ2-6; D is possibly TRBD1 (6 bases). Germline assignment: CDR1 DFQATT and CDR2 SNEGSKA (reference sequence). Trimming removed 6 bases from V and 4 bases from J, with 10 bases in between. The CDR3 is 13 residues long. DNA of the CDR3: TGCAGTGCCCAGGGGAGCGGGGCCAACGTCCTGACTTTC. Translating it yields CSAQGSGANVLTF.

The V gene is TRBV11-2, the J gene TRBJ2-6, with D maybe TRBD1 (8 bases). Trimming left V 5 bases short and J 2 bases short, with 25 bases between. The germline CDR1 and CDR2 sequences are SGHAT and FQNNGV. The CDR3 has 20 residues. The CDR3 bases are TGTGCCAGCAGCCTCACTTGGGGGGGCAGGGGGCAAGCTGGGGCCAACGTCCTGACTTTC. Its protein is CASSLTWGGRGQAGANVLTF.

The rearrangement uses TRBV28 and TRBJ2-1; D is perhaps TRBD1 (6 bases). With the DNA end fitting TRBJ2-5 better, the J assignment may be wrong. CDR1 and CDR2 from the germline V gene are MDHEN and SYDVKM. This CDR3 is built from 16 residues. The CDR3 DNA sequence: TGTGCCAGCAGTTTACGAGGGGTAACAAGGGGGGAGACCCAGTACTTC. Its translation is CASSLRGVTRGETQYF.

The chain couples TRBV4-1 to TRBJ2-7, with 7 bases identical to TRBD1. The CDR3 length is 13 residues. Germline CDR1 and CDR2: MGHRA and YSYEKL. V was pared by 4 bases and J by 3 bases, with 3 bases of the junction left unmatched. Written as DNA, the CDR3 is TGCGCCAGCAGCCTCAGGGGGAACTACGAGCAGTACTTC. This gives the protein CASSLRGNYEQYF.

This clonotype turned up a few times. The DNA for the CDR3 is TGTGCCAGCAGCACTGGACAGGCCGGTGAGCAGTTCTTC. Translated, it gives CASSTGQAGEQFF. The gene calls are TRBV6-4 and TRBJ2-1, with TRBD1 identical over 7 bases. The CDR3 covers 13 residues. The germline CDR1 and CDR2 sequences are MRHNA and SNTAGT. With 6 bases clipped from V and 9 bases from J, the junction kept 8 bases outside the gene matches.

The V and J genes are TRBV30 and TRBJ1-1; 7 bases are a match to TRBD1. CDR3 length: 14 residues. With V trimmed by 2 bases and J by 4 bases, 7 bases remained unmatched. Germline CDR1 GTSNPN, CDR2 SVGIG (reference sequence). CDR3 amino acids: CAWSPRTGVTEAFF. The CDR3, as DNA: TGTGCCTGGAGTCCCCGCACAGGGGTCACTGAAGCTTTCTTT.

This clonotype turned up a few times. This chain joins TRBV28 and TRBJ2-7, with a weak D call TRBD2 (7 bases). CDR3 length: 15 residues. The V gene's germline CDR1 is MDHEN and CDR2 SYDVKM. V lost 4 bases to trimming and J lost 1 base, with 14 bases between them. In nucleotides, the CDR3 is TGTGCCAGCAGTTCCTCGGGGGGCGAATCCTACGAGCAGTACTTC. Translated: CASSSSGGESYEQYF.